The 23 T cell receptor beta chains below all came from one sample that was sequenced in a study of T cell responses to AZD1222 COVID-19 vaccine. Clones were sequenced by immunoSEQ multiplex PCR, and TCRdb holds only the in-frame ones, with some missing. The table shows about 150,000 clones, with around 90% occurring only once. The sequencing here drew on peripheral blood, taken on day 0 of AZD1222 vaccination. These receptors all stem from an adult in good health.

The table lists this clone with a count of one. The J gene is TRBJ1-5, the V gene TRBV19, with a possible D match to TRBD1 (5 bases). V lost 1 base and J lost 7, with 20 bases in between. This CDR3 has 17 residues. Germline-derived CDR1 and CDR2 are LNHDA and SQIVND (reference sequence). As DNA, the CDR3 is TGTGCCAGTAGTATAGTGGGGGGACTACGGTCGCGGCAGCCCCAGCATTTT. Amino acid sequence: CASSIVGGLRSRQPQHF.

The chain joins TRBV11-3 to TRBJ2-2; TRBD2 matches at 8 bases. The CDR3 spans 16 residues. Germline V gives CDR1 SGHNT, CDR2 YENEEA. V lost 5 bases, J lost 4 bases, and 9 bases stayed unmatched. In DNA, the CDR3 is TGTGCCAGCAGCCCTAGCCGGGGGGGCGGCACCGGGGAGCTGTTTTTT. As protein: CASSPSRGGGTGELFF.

This sequence joins TRBV7-3 and TRBJ1-1; D is perhaps TRBD1 (5 bases). The V end lost 4 bases, the J end lost 1 base, and 10 bases lay between the germline ends. Per germline, CDR1 SGHTA and CDR2 FQGTGA. The CDR3 is 14 amino acids. CDR3 DNA sequence: TGTGCCAGCAGCTCAAACGGGGGGAACACTGAAGCTTTCTTT. It is translated as CASSSNGGNTEAFF.

The count of this clone is one. The chain joins TRBV5-4 to TRBJ2-3; 11 positions agree with TRBD2. Germline CDR1 is SGHNT and CDR2 is YYREEE (reference sequence). This CDR3 is 13 amino acids long. Trimming removed 10 bases from V and 1 base from J; junction bases left unmatched: 2. The CDR3 region is CAVAGGRTDTQYF. CDR3 in DNA: TGTGCCGTAGCGGGGGGGCGCACAGATACGCAGTATTTT.

This clone was observed a few times. V gene TRBV2 combines with J gene TRBJ1-6, with TRBD1 as a possible D gene (5 bases). The V gene lost 3 bases and the J gene lost 17 bases, with 20 bases spanning the gap. There are 14 residues in the CDR3. Looked up from germline, CDR1 is SNHLY and CDR2 is FYNNEI. CDR3 in DNA: TGTGCCAGCAGTGAGGGAGGGGCCCCACCGGTCATCCACTTT. Its translation is CASSEGGAPPVIHF.

The V call is TRBV15, the J call TRBJ2-3, with D unresolved. V lost 0 bases and J 2 bases, leaving 9 bases between the germline ends. The CDR3 spans 15 residues. CDR1 is LNHNV and CDR2 is YYDKDF in the germline V gene (reference sequence). CDR3 amino acids: CATSRDPSPTDTQYF. For the CDR3, the DNA is TGTGCCACCAGCAGAGACCCCTCCCCCACAGATACGCAGTATTTT.

This chain joins TRBV7-9 and TRBJ1-1; 7 positions agree with TRBD1. Germline values: CDR1 SEHNR, CDR2 FQNEAQ (reference sequence). The CDR3 has 14 residues. V was pared by 5 bases and J by 1 base, with 4 bases of the junction left unmatched. The CDR3 loop reads CASSAGQTNTEAFF. CDR3 DNA: TGTGCCAGCAGCGCGGGACAGACGAACACTGAAGCTTTCTTT.

The chain has TRBV7-8 and TRBJ2-3; D is uncertain. The V gene's germline CDR1 is SGHVS and CDR2 FQNEAQ. Trimming took 0 bases from V and 1 from J, leaving 5 bases between them. This CDR3 region has 14 residues. For the CDR3, the DNA is TGTGCCAGCAGCTTAGCCCGTCGCACAGATACGCAGTATTTT. It yields the protein CASSLARRTDTQYF.

V gene TRBV5-6 combines with J gene TRBJ1-6; no clear D gene. CDR3 size: 14 residues. CDR1 is SGHDT, CDR2 YYEEEE, per germline. Deletions cut 2 bases from V and 7 bases from J, with 10 bases between. The CDR3 DNA reads as TGTGCCAGCAGCTTTAGGAGATTAAATTCACCCCTCCACTTT. It yields the protein CASSFRRLNSPLHF.

The chain is built from TRBV10-3 and TRBJ2-5; D is possibly TRBD1 or TRBD2 (6 bases each). Germline V gene data show CDR1 as ENHRY and CDR2 as SYGVKD. V was trimmed by 3 bases and J by 4 bases, leaving 9 bases between them. The CDR3 spans 13 residues. CDR3 protein: CAISEGGGETQYF. The CDR3 DNA reads TGTGCCATCAGTGAAGGAGGGGGAGAGACCCAGTACTTC.

With regard to this clone: One junction end disagrees with the germline gene, perhaps due to a read error. This sequence joins TRBV6-1 and TRBJ1-2, with D unresolved. The CDR3 runs 13 residues. CDR1 is MNHNS, CDR2 SASEGT, per germline. The CDR3, as DNA: TGTGCCAGCAGTGAACCACCTAGAGATCCTTACGCCTTC. Protein product: CASSEPPRDPYAF.

The count of this clone is one. This chain uses TRBV12-5 with TRBJ1-3; D gene uncertain. V was cut by 6 bases and J by 0 bases, with 12 bases left in between. This CDR3 comprises 15 residues. The germline CDR1 and CDR2 sequences are LGHNT and FRNRAP. The CDR3 spells CASGRFPSSGNTIYF. CDR3 in DNA: TGTGCTAGTGGCCGATTTCCGAGCTCTGGAAACACCATATATTTT. The whole variable domain, remainder taken from reference TRBV12-5 and TRBJ1-3, is DARVTQTPRHKVTEMGQEVTMRCQPILGHNTVFWYRQTMMQGLELLAYFRNRAPLDDSGMPKDRFSAEMPDATLATLKIQPSEPRDSAVYFCASGRFPSSGNTIYFGEGSWLTVV.

The rearrangement uses TRBV19 and TRBJ2-3; 10 bases agree with TRBD2. Germline-derived CDR1 and CDR2 are LNHDA and SQIVND (reference sequence). Trimming took 8 bases from V and 5 from J; bases not matched to a gene: 10. This CDR3 region has 15 residues. CDR3 nucleotides: TGTGCCAGTGTACCAGCGGGGGGGCATGGAGATACGCAGTATTTT. This sequence encodes CASVPAGGHGDTQYF.

This chain links TRBV10-2 with TRBJ1-1; the match to TRBD1 covers 7 bases. With V trimmed by 3 bases and J by 4 bases, 5 bases remained unmatched. Germline assignment: CDR1 WSHSY and CDR2 SAAADI. The CDR3 loop spans 14 amino acids. The CDR3 here is CASSERAGGTEAFF. The CDR3 nucleotides are TGCGCCAGCAGTGAAAGGGCAGGGGGCACTGAAGCTTTCTTT.

The chain links TRBV9 to TRBJ2-2, with 8 positions matching TRBD1. Germline V gene data show CDR1 as SGDLS and CDR2 as YYNGEE. V gave up 4 bases and J gave up 1 base; unmatched junction bases: 6. The CDR3 sequence is 16 residues long. CDR3 nucleotide sequence: TGTGCCAGCAGCCCCCGAGGGACAGGGAACACCGGGGAGCTGTTTTTT. This translates into CASSPRGTGNTGELFF. The full variable domain, its missing parts supplied by reference TRBV9 and TRBJ2-2, is DSGVTQTPKHLITATGQRVTLRCSPRSGDLSVYWYQQSLDQGLQFLIQYYNGEERAKGNILERFSAQQFPDLHSELNLSSLELGDSALYFCASSPRGTGNTGELFFGEGSRLTVL.

This chain links TRBV5-8 with TRBJ2-5; D possibly matches TRBD1 or TRBD2 (6 bases each). The length of the CDR3 is 13 residues. Looked up from germline, CDR1 is SGHTS and CDR2 is YDEGEE. V gave up 6 bases and J gave up 5 bases, with 14 bases separating them. The CDR3 bases are TGTGCCAGCACCAGGGGACTGACGGAGACCCAGTACTTC. Protein: CASTRGLTETQYF.

The chain links TRBV11-2 to TRBJ2-7; no firm D call. Germline assignment: CDR1 SGHAT and CDR2 FQNNGV. The ends were cut back, 1 base at V and 0 bases at J, with 16 bases in the middle. CDR3 length equals 17 residues. The CDR3 nucleotides read TGTGCCAGCAGCTTAGCCTCCTTTGGGATCCTCTCCTACGAGCAGTACTTC. Amino acid sequence: CASSLASFGILSYEQYF.

This clone appeared once. The V gene is TRBV19, the J gene TRBJ1-1, with D possibly matching TRBD1 (5 bases). The germline gives CDR1 LNHDA, CDR2 SQIVND (reference sequence). The CDR3 sequence is 12 residues long. The germline V and J ends were trimmed by 3 bases and 13 bases, with 15 bases remaining between them. In DNA form, the CDR3 reads TGTGCCAGTAGTATGGTGGGACTCTCTGGTTTCTTT. This encodes CASSMVGLSGFF.

This chain connects TRBV18 to TRBJ1-6, with a possible D match to TRBD1 (6 bases). Germline V lookup: CDR1 KGHSH, CDR2 LQKENI. Trimming pared 6 bases from V and 3 bases from J, leaving 9 bases between. CDR3 length equals 14 residues. The CDR3 sequence: CASSPGHYNSPLHF. CDR3 sequence (DNA): TGTGCCAGCTCGCCGGGACACTATAATTCACCCCTCCACTTT. The entire variable domain, with the rest obtained from reference TRBV18 and TRBJ1-6, is as follows: NAGVMQNPRHLVRRRGQEARLRCSPMKGHSHVYWYRQLPEEGLKFMVYLQKENIIDESGMPKERFSAEFPKEGPSILRIQQVVRGDSAAYFCASSPGHYNSPLHFGNGTRLTVT.

Here the CDR3 reads CASSLAWAGELFF. CDR3 sequence (DNA): TGTGCCAGCAGCTTAGCATGGGCCGGGGAGCTGTTTTTT. The V gene is TRBV7-2, the J gene TRBJ2-2; D is ambiguous. The CDR3 covers 13 residues. V was trimmed by 0 bases and J by 6 bases, leaving 5 bases between them. Germline V gene data show CDR1 as SGHTA and CDR2 as FQGNSA.

The chain employs TRBV10-2 and TRBJ1-1; no clear D. The CDR3 is 14 residues long. The germline CDR1 and CDR2 sequences are WSHSY and SAAADI. The ends were cut back, 6 bases at V and 2 bases at J, with 13 bases in the middle. The CDR3 nucleotides are TGCGCCAGCAGATCCAATGAGGCCAACACTGAAGCTTTCTTT. It yields the protein CASRSNEANTEAFF.

The rearrangement uses TRBV18 and TRBJ2-7; D unclear. The ends were cut back, 3 bases at V and 2 bases at J, with 11 bases in the middle. CDR1 and CDR2 (germline): KGHSH, LQKENI. The CDR3 has 14 residues. Here the CDR3 reads CASSPGTEPYEQYF. The CDR3 nucleotides are TGTGCCAGCTCACCGGGAACAGAACCCTACGAGCAGTACTTC.

J is TRBJ1-1 and V is TRBV4-3, with a weak D call TRBD1 (5 bases). Germline lookup yields CDR1 LGHNA and CDR2 YSLEER. With 2 bases removed from V and 6 bases from J, the gap between germline ends came to 16 bases. The CDR3 runs to 15 residues. CDR3 sequence: CASSQFRDGGPEAFF. CDR3 in DNA: TGCGCCAGCAGCCAATTCCGGGACGGGGGTCCTGAAGCTTTCTTT.